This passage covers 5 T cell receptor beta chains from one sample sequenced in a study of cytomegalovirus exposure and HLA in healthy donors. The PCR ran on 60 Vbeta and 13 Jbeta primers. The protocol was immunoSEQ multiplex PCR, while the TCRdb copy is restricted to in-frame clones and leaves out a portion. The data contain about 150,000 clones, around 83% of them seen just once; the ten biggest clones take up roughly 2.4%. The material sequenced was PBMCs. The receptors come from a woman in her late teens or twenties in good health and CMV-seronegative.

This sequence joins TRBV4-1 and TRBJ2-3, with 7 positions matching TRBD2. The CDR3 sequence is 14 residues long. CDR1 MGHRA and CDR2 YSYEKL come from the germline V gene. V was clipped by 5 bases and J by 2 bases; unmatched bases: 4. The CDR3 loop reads CASSSGGTTDTQYF. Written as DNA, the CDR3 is TGCGCCAGCAGCTCCGGGGGGACCACAGATACGCAGTATTTT.

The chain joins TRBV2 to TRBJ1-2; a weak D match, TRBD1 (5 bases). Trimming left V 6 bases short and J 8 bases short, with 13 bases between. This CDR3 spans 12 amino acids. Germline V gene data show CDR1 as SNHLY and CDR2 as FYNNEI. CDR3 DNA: TGTGCCAGCAGCCCCGGACAATCCGGCTACACCTTC. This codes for CASSPGQSGYTF.

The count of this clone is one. The CDR3 DNA reads as TGCGCCAGCAGTTCCGGGACTTTGGCCTACAATGAGCAGTTCTTC. It yields the protein CASSSGTLAYNEQFF. V gene TRBV5-1 combines with J gene TRBJ2-1, with D perhaps TRBD2 (6 bases). Germline V gives CDR1 SGHRS, CDR2 YFSETQ. Deletions cut 5 bases from V and 2 bases from J, with 14 bases between. This CDR3 has 15 residues.

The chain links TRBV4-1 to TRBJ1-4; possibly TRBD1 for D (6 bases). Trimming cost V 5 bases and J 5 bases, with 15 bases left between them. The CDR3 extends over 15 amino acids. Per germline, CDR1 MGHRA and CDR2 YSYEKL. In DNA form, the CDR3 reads TGCGCCAGCAGCGGACAAGGACAGCCGAATGAAAAACTGTTTTTT. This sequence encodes CASSGQGQPNEKLFF.

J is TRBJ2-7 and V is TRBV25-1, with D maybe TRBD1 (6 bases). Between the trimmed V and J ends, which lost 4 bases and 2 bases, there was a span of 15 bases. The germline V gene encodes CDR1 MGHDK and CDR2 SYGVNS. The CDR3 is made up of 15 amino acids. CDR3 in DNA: TGTGCCAGCAGTGGGTGGACAGCCCTAACCTACGAGCAGTACTTC. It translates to CASSGWTALTYEQYF.